This TCR beta chain was observed in a study of T cell responses to AZD1222 COVID-19 vaccine. The germline gives CDR1 LNHDA, CDR2 SQIVND (reference sequence). CDR3 size: 16 residues. V shed 4 bases, J shed 1 base, and the junction held 4 bases outside the gene matches. TCRdb's copy holds only in-frame clones and misses some; the assay was immunoSEQ multiplex PCR. The data contain roughly 110,000 clones, roughly nine tenths of them singletons. This chain uses TRBV19 with TRBJ2-2; 9 bases fit TRBD1. The specimen comprised peripheral blood, sampled on day 0 of AZD1222 vaccination. This TCR was recovered from an adult in good health. The CDR3 region is CASSRKTGGNTGELFF. The CDR3 DNA sequence: TGTGCCAGTAGTAGGAAGACAGGGGGGAACACCGGGGAGCTGTTTTTT.